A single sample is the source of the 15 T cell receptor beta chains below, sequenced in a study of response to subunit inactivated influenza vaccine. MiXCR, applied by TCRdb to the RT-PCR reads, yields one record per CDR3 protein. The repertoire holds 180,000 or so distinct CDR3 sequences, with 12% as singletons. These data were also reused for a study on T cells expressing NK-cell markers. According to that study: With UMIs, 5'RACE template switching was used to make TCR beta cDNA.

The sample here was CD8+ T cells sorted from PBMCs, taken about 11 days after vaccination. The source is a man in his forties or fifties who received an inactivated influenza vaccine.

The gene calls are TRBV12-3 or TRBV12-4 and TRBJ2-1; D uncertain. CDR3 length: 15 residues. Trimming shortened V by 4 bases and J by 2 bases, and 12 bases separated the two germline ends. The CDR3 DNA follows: TGTGCCAGCAGTTCGATACAGTCGACCTACAATGAGCAGTTCTTC. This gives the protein CASSSIQSTYNEQFF.

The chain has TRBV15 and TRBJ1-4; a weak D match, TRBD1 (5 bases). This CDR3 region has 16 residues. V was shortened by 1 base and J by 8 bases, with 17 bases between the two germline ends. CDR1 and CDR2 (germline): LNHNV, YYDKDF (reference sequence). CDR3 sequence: CATSRVATPGREKLFF. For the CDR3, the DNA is TGTGCCACCAGCAGAGTCGCCACTCCGGGGCGGGAAAAACTGTTTTTT.

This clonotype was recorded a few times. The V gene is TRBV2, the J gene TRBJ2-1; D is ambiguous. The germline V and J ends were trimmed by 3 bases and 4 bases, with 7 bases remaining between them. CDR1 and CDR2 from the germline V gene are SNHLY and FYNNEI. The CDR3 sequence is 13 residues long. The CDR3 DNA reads TGTGCCAGCAGTGATATCGGATACAATGAGCAGTTCTTC. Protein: CASSDIGYNEQFF.

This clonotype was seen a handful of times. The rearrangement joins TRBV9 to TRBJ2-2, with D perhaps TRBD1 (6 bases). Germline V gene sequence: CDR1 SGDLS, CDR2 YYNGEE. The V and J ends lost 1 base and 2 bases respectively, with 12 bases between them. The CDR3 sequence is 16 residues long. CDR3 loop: CASSVSMGANTGELFF. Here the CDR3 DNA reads TGTGCCAGCAGCGTATCTATGGGGGCCAACACCGGGGAGCTGTTTTTT.

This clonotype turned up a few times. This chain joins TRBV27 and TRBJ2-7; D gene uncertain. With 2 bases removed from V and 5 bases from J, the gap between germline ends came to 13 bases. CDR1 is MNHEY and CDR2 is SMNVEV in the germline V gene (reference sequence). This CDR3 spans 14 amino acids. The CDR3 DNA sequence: TGTGCCAGCAGTTTAGCTCTCCCCTTCAACGAGCAGTACTTC. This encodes CASSLALPFNEQYF.

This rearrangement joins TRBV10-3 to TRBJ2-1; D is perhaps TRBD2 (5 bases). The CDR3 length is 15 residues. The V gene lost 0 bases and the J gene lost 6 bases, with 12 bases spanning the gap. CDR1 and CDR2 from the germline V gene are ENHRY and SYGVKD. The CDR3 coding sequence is TGTGCCATCAGTGAGTCCGGAGGTTCCAGCAATGAGCAGTTCTTC. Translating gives CAISESGGSSNEQFF.

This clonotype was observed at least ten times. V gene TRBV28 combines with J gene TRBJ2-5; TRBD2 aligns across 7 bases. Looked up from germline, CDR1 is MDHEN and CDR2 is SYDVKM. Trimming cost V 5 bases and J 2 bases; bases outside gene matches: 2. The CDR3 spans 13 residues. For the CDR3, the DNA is TGTGCCAGCAGTCCGGGACTACAAGAGACCCAGTACTTC. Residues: CASSPGLQETQYF.

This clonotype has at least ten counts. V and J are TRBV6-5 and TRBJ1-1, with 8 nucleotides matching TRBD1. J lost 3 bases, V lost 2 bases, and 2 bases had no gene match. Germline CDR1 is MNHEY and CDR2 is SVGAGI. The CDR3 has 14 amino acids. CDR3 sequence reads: CASSYTGGDTEAFF. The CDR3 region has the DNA TGTGCCAGCAGTTACACAGGGGGAGACACTGAAGCTTTCTTT.

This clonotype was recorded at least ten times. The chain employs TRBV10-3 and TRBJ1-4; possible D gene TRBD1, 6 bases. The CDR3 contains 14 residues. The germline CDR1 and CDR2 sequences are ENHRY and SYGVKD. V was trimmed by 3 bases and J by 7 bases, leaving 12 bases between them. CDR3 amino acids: CAISDSGAGEKLFF. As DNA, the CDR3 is TGTGCCATCAGTGACTCGGGGGCTGGTGAAAAACTGTTTTTT.

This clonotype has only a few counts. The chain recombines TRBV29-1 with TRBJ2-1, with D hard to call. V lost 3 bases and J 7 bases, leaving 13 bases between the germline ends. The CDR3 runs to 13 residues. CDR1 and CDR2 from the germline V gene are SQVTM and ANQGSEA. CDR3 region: CSVEGLLWNEQFF. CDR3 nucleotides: TGCAGCGTTGAGGGTCTCCTTTGGAATGAGCAGTTCTTC.

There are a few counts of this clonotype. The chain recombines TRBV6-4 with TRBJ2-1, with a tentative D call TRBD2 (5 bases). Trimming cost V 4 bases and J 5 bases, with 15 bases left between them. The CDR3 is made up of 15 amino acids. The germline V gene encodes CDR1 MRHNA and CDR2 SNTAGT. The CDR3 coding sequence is TGTGCCAGCAGTGGGGGAGACTTTGGACACAATGAGCAGTTCTTC. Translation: CASSGGDFGHNEQFF.

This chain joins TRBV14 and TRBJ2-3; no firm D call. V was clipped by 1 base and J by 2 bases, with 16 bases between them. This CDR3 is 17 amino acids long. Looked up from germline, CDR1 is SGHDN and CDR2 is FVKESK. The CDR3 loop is CASSQVGLKVPTDTQYF. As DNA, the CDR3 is TGTGCCAGCAGCCAAGTTGGCCTTAAAGTCCCCACAGATACGCAGTATTTT.

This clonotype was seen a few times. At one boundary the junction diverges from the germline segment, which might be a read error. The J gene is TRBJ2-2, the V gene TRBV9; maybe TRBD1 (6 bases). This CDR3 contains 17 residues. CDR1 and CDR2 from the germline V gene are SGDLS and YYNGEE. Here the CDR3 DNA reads TGTGCCAGCAGCTCACGACGGACAGAACCGAATACCGGGGAGCTGTTTTTT. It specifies CASSSRRTEPNTGELFF.

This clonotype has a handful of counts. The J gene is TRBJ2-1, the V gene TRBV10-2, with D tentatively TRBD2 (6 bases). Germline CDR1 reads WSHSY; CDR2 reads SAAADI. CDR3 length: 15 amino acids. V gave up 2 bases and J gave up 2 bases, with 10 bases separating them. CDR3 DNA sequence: TGCGCCAGCAGTGAGCCGGGACTTACCTACAATGAGCAGTTCTTC. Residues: CASSEPGLTYNEQFF.

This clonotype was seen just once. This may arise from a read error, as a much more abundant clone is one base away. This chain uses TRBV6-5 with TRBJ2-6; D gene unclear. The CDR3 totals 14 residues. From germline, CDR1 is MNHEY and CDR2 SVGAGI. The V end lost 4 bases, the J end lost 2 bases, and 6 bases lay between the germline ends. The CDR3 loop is CASSSGPGANVLTF. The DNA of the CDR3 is TGTGCCAGCAGTTCTGGGCCTGGGGCCAACGTCCTGACTTTC.